A single sample is the source of the 15 T cell receptor beta chains below, sequenced in a study of blood T cells in healthy people across ages. Then a second PCR, running about 6 to 12 cycles, was carried out with a sample-barcoded 5' primer and a J-beta primer mix. TCRdb reprocessed the 5' RACE reads via MiXCR and lists one record per CDR3 protein. The table has some 930,000 distinct CDR3 sequences, 25% to 35% seen once. This sample was shared with a second study, whose subject was T cells of mothers and their children.

The sample was blood. These receptor sequences come from a woman aged 40 to 50 in good health.

J is TRBJ1-6 and V is TRBV6-2 or TRBV6-3; D is ambiguous. The CDR3 extends over 15 amino acids. Germline V lookup: CDR1 MNHEY, CDR2 SVGEGT. V lost 7 bases to trimming and J lost 0 bases, with 10 bases between them. CDR3: CASKLESSYNSPLHF. The CDR3 coding sequence is TGTGCCAGCAAACTGGAAAGCTCCTATAATTCACCCCTCCACTTT.

This chain joins TRBV3-1 and TRBJ1-4, with TRBD1 identical over 7 bases. Germline V gives CDR1 LGHDT, CDR2 YNNKEL (reference sequence). V trimming: 5 bases; J trimming: 7 bases; junction bases outside the gene matches: 10. The CDR3 runs 15 residues. CDR3 sequence (DNA): TGTGCCAGCAGCGATGCGACAGGGCGAAGTGAAAAACTGTTTTTT. Its translation: CASSDATGRSEKLFF.

The genes are TRBV18 and TRBJ1-4; possible D gene TRBD1, 6 bases. CDR3 length equals 16 residues. Germline V gene lookup returns CDR1 KGHSH and CDR2 LQKENI. V was trimmed by 4 bases and J by 2 bases, leaving 14 bases between them. The CDR3 spells CASSLTGISTNEKLFF. For the CDR3, the DNA is TGTGCCAGCTCACTCACAGGGATTTCGACTAATGAAAAACTGTTTTTT.

The chain employs TRBV6-5 and TRBJ1-1; perhaps TRBD1 as D (5 bases). CDR1 MNHEY and CDR2 SVGAGI come from the germline V gene. V was shortened by 7 bases and J by 12 bases, with 24 bases between the two germline ends. The CDR3 runs 14 residues. The CDR3, as DNA: TGTGCCAGCACCAAGGCTTGGGACGGAGGGGAAACTTTCTTT. Protein: CASTKAWDGGETFF.

The table lists this clonotype with many counts. The V gene is TRBV20-1, the J gene TRBJ1-5; D is possibly TRBD1 (5 bases). Trimming removed 4 bases from V and 11 bases from J, with 15 bases in between. This CDR3 region has 12 residues. The germline CDR1 and CDR2 sequences are DFQATT and SNEGSKA (reference sequence). DNA for the CDR3: TGCAGTGCTATACAGGCGCAACAGTCCCAGCATTTT. The encoded protein is CSAIQAQQSQHF.

This clonotype was seen only a few times. The chain carries TRBV4-2 and TRBJ2-5; TRBD2 matches at 14 bases. Germline lookup yields CDR1 LGHNA and CDR2 YNFKEQ. V lost 0 bases, J lost 5 bases, and 8 bases stayed unmatched. The CDR3 is 18 amino acids. CDR3 bases: TGTGCCAGCAGCCAAGATCGACTAGCGGGGGGGCGTTTGGAGACCCAGTACTTC. Protein product: CASSQDRLAGGRLETQYF.

In DNA, the CDR3 is TGTGCCAGCAGCCCTAGCGGGAGCATGTACAATGAGCAGTTCTTC. It translates to CASSPSGSMYNEQFF. V gene TRBV7-2 combines with J gene TRBJ2-1; 10 bases fit TRBD2. CDR1 and CDR2 (germline): SGHTA, FQGNSA. This CDR3 spans 15 amino acids. V trimming: 5 bases; J trimming: 4 bases; junction bases outside the gene matches: 5.

Turning to this clonotype: It may be a read error: a sequence one base away is much more abundant. A read error is likely, as this CDR3 ends without the conserved phenylalanine or tryptophan. J is TRBJ2-5 and V is TRBV10-3; TRBD1 matches at 10 bases. The CDR3 extends over 15 amino acids. The J segment lost 1 base and the V segment lost 2 bases, leaving 1 base of the junction unmatched. Looked up from germline, CDR1 is ENHRY and CDR2 is SYGVKD. CDR3 region: CAISERTGGQETQYS. Written as DNA, the CDR3 is TGTGCCATCAGTGAGAGGACAGGGGGCCAAGAGACCCAGTACTCC.

The sample holds a few counts of this clonotype. The chain combines TRBV27 with TRBJ2-7, with D maybe TRBD1 (5 bases). V dropped 4 bases and J dropped 7 bases, with 8 bases sitting between them. The CDR3 is made up of 11 amino acids. CDR1 is MNHEY and CDR2 is SMNVEV in the germline V gene (reference sequence). CDR3 DNA: TGTGCCAGCAGTTCCCGACAGGAGCAGTACTTC. Encoded protein: CASSSRQEQYF.

This clonotype has just a few counts. The chain has TRBV24-1 and TRBJ2-5, with D tentatively TRBD1 (5 bases). V was cut by 5 bases and J by 4 bases, with 13 bases left in between. Germline loops: CDR1 KGHDR, CDR2 SFDVKD. CDR3 length: 14 residues. The CDR3 sequence: CATSGPQVGETQYF. CDR3 coding DNA: TGTGCCACCAGTGGCCCACAGGTAGGAGAGACCCAGTACTTC.

This chain connects TRBV5-1 to TRBJ2-1; perhaps TRBD2 as D (6 bases). V was shortened by 4 bases and J by 12 bases, with 17 bases between the two germline ends. This CDR3 contains 13 residues. CDR1 is SGHRS, CDR2 YFSETQ, per germline. This CDR3 is CASSTGPGGGQFF. The CDR3, as DNA: TGCGCCAGCAGCACGGGCCCTGGGGGAGGGCAGTTCTTC.

This chain joins TRBV9 and TRBJ2-2, with TRBD2 identical over 10 bases. The V gene end was trimmed by 3 bases and the J gene end by 6 bases; junction bases not matched to a gene: 2. This CDR3 region has 14 residues. In germline, CDR1 is SGDLS, CDR2 YYNGEE. The CDR3 DNA reads TGTGCCAGCAGCGGGACTAGCGGATCCGGGGAGCTGTTTTTT. It specifies CASSGTSGSGELFF.

This clonotype was seen at least ten times. This rearrangement joins TRBV5-6 to TRBJ2-7; D is perhaps TRBD2 (5 bases). V was pared by 2 bases and J by 0 bases, with 9 bases between. CDR3 length equals 14 residues. Germline lookup yields CDR1 SGHDT and CDR2 YYEEEE. Written as DNA, the CDR3 is TGTGCCAGCAGCTTACGGGGAGACTCCTACGAGCAGTACTTC. Protein product: CASSLRGDSYEQYF.

This clonotype was picked up many times. The chain uses TRBV27 and TRBJ2-7; a possible D gene is TRBD1 (6 bases). This CDR3 is built from 13 residues. Germline V lookup: CDR1 MNHEY, CDR2 SMNVEV (reference sequence). V was shortened by 6 bases and J by 2 bases, with 11 bases between the two germline ends. DNA of the CDR3: TGTGCCAGCAGGGACAGAGCGGCCTACGAGCAGTACTTC. Protein product: CASRDRAAYEQYF.

This clonotype was detected a few times. The chain links TRBV12-3 or TRBV12-4 to TRBJ2-7, with TRBD2 as a possible D gene (5 bases). There are 14 residues in the CDR3. V dropped 5 bases and J dropped 3 bases, with 14 bases sitting between them. CDR3 sequence reads: CASSRSESGYEQYF. The CDR3 DNA follows: TGTGCCAGCAGTCGTAGCGAGTCGGGCTACGAGCAGTACTTC.